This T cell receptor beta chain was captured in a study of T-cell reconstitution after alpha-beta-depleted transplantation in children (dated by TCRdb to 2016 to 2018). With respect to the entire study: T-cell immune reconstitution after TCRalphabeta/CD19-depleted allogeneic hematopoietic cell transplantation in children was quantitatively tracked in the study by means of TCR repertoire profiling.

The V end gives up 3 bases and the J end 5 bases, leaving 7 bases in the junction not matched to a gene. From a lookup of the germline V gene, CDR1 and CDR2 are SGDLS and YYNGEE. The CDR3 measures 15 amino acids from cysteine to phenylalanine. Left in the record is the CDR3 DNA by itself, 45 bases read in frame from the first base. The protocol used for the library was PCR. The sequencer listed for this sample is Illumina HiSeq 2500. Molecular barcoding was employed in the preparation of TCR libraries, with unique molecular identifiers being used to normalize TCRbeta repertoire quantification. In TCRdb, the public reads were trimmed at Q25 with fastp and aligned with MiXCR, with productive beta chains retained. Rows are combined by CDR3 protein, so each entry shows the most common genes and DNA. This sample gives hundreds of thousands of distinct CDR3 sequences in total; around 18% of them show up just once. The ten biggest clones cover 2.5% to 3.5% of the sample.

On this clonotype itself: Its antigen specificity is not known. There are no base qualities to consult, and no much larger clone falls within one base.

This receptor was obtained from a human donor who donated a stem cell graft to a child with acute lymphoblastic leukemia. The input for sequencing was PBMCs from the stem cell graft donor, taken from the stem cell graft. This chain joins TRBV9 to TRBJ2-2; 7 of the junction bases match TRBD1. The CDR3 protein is CASSATGYETGELFF. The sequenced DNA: TGTGCCAGCAGCGCGACAGGGTATGAAACCGGGGAGCTGTTTTTT.